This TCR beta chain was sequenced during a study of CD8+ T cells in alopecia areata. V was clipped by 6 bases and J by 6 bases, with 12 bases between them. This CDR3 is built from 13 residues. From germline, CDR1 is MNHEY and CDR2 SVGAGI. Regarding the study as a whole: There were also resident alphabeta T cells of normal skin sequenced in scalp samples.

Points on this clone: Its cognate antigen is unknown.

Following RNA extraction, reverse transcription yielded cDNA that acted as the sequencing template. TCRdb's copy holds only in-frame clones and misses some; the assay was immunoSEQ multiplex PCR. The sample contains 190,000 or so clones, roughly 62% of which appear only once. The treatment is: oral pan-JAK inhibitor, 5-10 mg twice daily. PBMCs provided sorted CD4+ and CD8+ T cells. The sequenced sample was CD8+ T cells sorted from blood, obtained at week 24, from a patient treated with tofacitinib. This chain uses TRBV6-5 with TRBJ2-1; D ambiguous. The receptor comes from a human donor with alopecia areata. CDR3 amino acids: CASSPGPGNEQFF. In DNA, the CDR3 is TGTGCCAGCAGCCCCGGACCCGGCAATGAGCAGTTCTTC.